This record looks at one TCR beta chain sequence and its context. This sample is drawn from a study of blood T cell repertoires in COVID-19. Membership in each cohort depended on participant-reported clinical history. Original methodology: Estimation of nucleated cell counts relied on the amplification of reference gene primers. Only in-frame clones appear in the TCRdb table, and some are missing; sequencing was by immunoSEQ multiplex PCR. V, J and clone size reflect that table, while D and trimming were determined from the DNA. The sample includes 300,000 or so clones, 90% of them seen just once. V shed 2 bases, J shed 6 bases, and the junction held 6 bases outside the gene matches. The CDR3 is 15 residues long. Germline V CDR1 and CDR2: KGHSH, LQKENI.

J is TRBJ1-5 and V is TRBV18, with 8 bases that match TRBD1. This sequence was found in a man aged 60 to 69 who had recovered from COVID-19. Input material: PBMCs or T cells enriched from blood (not recorded which). The CDR3 loop reads CASSPIGQGGQPQHF. CDR3 bases: TGTGCCAGCTCACCAATCGGACAGGGCGGTCAGCCCCAGCATTTT. Full variable domain (remainder filled in from reference TRBV18 and TRBJ1-5): NAGVMQNPRHLVRRRGQEARLRCSPMKGHSHVYWYRQLPEEGLKFMVYLQKENIIDESGMPKERFSAEFPKEGPSILRIQQVVRGDSAAYFCASSPIGQGGQPQHFGDGTRLSIL.